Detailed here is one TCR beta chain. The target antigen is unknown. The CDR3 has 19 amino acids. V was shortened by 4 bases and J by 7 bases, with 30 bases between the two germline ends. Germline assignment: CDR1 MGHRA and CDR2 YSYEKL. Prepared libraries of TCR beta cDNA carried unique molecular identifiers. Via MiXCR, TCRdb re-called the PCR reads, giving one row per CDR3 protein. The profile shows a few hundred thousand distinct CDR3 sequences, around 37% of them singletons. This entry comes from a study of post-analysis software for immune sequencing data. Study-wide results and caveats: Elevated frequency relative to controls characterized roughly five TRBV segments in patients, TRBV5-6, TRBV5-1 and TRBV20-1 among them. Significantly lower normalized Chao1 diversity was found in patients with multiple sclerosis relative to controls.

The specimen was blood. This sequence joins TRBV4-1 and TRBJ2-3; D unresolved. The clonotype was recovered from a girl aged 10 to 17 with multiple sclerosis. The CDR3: CASSPIAPTSLTPRYTQYF. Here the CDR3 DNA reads TGCGCCAGCAGCCCAATCGCCCCCACTTCGTTGACCCCCCGGTATACGCAGTATTTT.